This T cell receptor beta chain is from a study of lymphopenia after photon versus proton radiotherapy. Whole-study findings and limits: After the lymphocyte nadir, photon-treated repertoires showed oligoclonal expansion, especially of CD8+ Temra cells. Relative stability marked proton patients; photon patients lost diversity and naive cells. A bigger post-nadir fall in TCR diversity correlated inversely with survival time in deceased patients.

This CDR3 comprises 14 residues. V lost 2 bases, J lost 6 bases, and 13 bases lay in between. Germline CDR1 reads SGHVS; CDR2 reads FQNEAQ. The table came from immunoSEQ multiplex PCR; TCRdb's copy has only in-frame clones and leaves some out. Seen here are 35,000 to 40,000 clones, more than 75% observed once, and the top ten hold under 3.5%. This clone was seen a few times. Antigen unknown. The origin of this receptor is a man in his forties or fifties with gastric cancer. This sample comprised peripheral blood, obtained from a patient treated with photon-based radiotherapy. The chain uses TRBV7-8 and TRBJ1-1; D possibly corresponds to TRBD1 (6 bases). The CDR3 DNA reads TGTGCCAGCAGCTTACACTCAGGGGTCCCTGAAGCTTTCTTT. Protein: CASSLHSGVPEAFF.